Below, one T cell receptor (beta chain) is given with its context. These data come from a study of OX40 agonist ivuxolimab in advanced cancers. Study-wide background: Patients achieving partial responses numbered three: one hepatocellular carcinoma case and two cutaneous melanoma cases.

Trimming left V 5 bases short and J 1 base short, with 13 bases between. The CDR3 runs to 15 residues. Germline CDR1 and CDR2: LNHDA and SQIVND (reference sequence). The assay was immunoSEQ multiplex PCR, and TCRdb's table has in-frame clones only and misses some. The sample has approximately 77,000 clones, less than 95% seen once. The TCR was taken from an adult with an advanced solid tumor such as melanoma, head and neck, liver or kidney cancer. The J gene is TRBJ2-3, the V gene TRBV19; possibly TRBD2 for D (5 bases). The sample here was CD4+ or CD8+ T cells sorted from blood, taken in a trial of the OX40 agonist ivuxolimab. CDR3 DNA sequence: TGTGCCAGTAGTTACCTAGCAAGGGGCACAGATACGCAGTATTTT. This codes for CASSYLARGTDTQYF.